Described below is a single T cell receptor beta chain sequence and its context. Each TRB cDNA library was prepared by 5' RACE (with UMI labels). TCRdb reprocessed the 5' RACE reads, with one entry per CDR3 protein and no DNA. The table for this sample gives tens of thousands of distinct CDR3 sequences. The CDR3 contains 15 residues. Per germline, CDR1 MGHRA and CDR2 YSYEKL. The sample belongs to a study of CXCR3-negative and CXCR3-positive naive CD8 T cells. The material sequenced was naive CXCR3- CD8+ T cells from blood. Documented subset: CD45RO-CCR7+CD27+CD95- naive CD8+ T cells lacking CXCR3 (TNR3-). The chain combines TRBV4-1 with TRBJ2-5; TCRdb calls TRBD2, which cannot be checked without DNA. The receptor was derived from a human donor in good health. Some clones in this sample may be carry-over from other donors' samples. CDR3 sequence reads: CASSARPAGTETQYF.